This T cell receptor (beta chain) stems from a study of OX40 agonist ivuxolimab in advanced cancers. Study-wide results and caveats: Partly responding patients at 0.1-3.0 mg/kg showed some of the smallest clonal expansion. The mean number of expanded clones was higher in CD8+ T cells than in CD4+.

Repertoires were generated with immunoSEQ multiplex PCR, while TCRdb's copy carries only in-frame clones and drops some. This repertoire shows about 74,000 clones, roughly 88% found once; its top ten account for 1.5% to 2%. Regarding this clone: Its antigen is not known.

The sequence was obtained from an adult with an advanced solid tumor such as melanoma, head and neck, liver or kidney cancer. The sequences come from CD4+ or CD8+ T cells sorted from blood, collected in a trial of the OX40 agonist ivuxolimab.

The CDR3 DNA reads as TGTGCCAGTAGTATAGGGCCGCTCGGCGGGGAGTACTTC. This translates into CASSIGPLGGEYF. This chain links TRBV19 with TRBJ2-7; D perhaps matches TRBD2 (6 bases). Trimming cost V 1 base and J 11 bases, with 15 bases left between them. The CDR3 has 13 amino acids. Germline CDR1 and CDR2: LNHDA and SQIVND (reference sequence).